This T cell receptor beta chain was captured in a study of beta chain features in type 1 diabetes. Study-wide results and caveats: There were fewer insertions and more deletions at the VDJ junctions of type 1 diabetes patients.

A word on this clone: What it binds is unknown.

Germline lookup yields CDR1 SQVTM and CDR2 ANQGSEA. The V and J ends lost 4 bases and 1 base, in that order; junction bases with no gene match: 5. This CDR3 is 14 amino acids long. TCRB transcripts that were expressed got sequenced, as all of the isolated RNA had been reverse transcribed. The data were produced by immunoSEQ multiplex PCR, yet TCRdb's version contains in-frame clones alone and is incomplete. The repertoire holds just over 450,000 clones, with roughly 31% as singletons. The sequencing sample was made of naive CD4+ T cells from blood. The chain joins TRBV29-1 to TRBJ1-1; 8 bases are a match to TRBD1. This sequence originates from a man aged 18 to 29 in good health. The CDR3 DNA sequence: TGCAGCGTTGCGGGGACAGGTGAGAACACTGAAGCTTTCTTT. This gives the protein CSVAGTGENTEAFF.